This T cell receptor beta chain derives from a study of T cell changes during pregnancy in multiple sclerosis. Profiled with immunoSEQ multiplex PCR; TCRdb holds only in-frame clones, not every one. The sample shows some 60,000 clones, 75% to 95% of them seen only once. This CDR3 region has 16 residues. The gene calls are TRBV12-2 and TRBJ2-1; the D segment call TRBD2 is taken from the table without a DNA check. TRBV12-2 counts as a pseudogene. The starting material was peripheral blood, obtained in the first trimester of pregnancy. The sequence was collected from a female donor in good health, enrolled as a control in a pregnancy study. The DNA of the CDR3 is TGTGCAAGTCGCTTAGGTGGTAGAGCGGTGTCCAATGAGCAGTTCTTC. The encoded protein is CASRLGGRAVSNEQFF.